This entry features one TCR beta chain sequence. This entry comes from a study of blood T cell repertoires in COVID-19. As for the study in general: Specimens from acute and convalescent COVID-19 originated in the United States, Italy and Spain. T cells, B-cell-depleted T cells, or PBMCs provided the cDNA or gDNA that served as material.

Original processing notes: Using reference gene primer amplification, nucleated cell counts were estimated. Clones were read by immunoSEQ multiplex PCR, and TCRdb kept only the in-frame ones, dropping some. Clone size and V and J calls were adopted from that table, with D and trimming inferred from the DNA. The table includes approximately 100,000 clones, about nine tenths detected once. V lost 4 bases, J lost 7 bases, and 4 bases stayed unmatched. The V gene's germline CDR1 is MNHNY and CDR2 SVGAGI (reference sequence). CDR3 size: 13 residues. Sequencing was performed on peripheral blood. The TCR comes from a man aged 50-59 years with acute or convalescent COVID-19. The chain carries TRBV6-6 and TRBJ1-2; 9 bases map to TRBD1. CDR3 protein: CASSSGTGFGYTF. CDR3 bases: TGTGCCAGCAGTTCCGGGACAGGGTTTGGCTACACCTTC.